Presented here are 2 T cell receptor beta chains from one specimen sequenced in a study of technical replicates of blood from a few donors. Clones were sequenced by immunoSEQ multiplex PCR, and TCRdb holds only the in-frame ones, with some missing. The profile shows 72,000 or so clones, around 96% of them singletons. Material: T cells isolated from PBMCs. The receptors were sampled from a human donor in good health.

The chain couples TRBV9 to TRBJ2-2, with TRBD2 as a possible D gene (6 bases). The CDR3 loop spans 15 amino acids. Trimming removed 0 bases at V and 6 bases at J, with 12 bases between. CDR1 is SGDLS and CDR2 is YYNGEE in the germline V gene. The CDR3 coding sequence is TGTGCCAGCAGCGTAGAGGGGAGGATCGCCGGGGAGCTGTTTTTT. It specifies CASSVEGRIAGELFF.

The genes are TRBV9 and TRBJ2-3; no reliable D call. Germline V gives CDR1 SGDLS, CDR2 YYNGEE. The CDR3 has 16 amino acids. V lost 0 bases and J 2 bases, leaving 13 bases between the germline ends. The CDR3 loop is CASSVEGGLATDTQYF. The DNA for the CDR3 is TGTGCCAGCAGCGTAGAAGGTGGGCTGGCCACAGATACGCAGTATTTT.